This TCR beta chain was identified during a study of technical replicates of blood from several donors. Clones were sequenced by immunoSEQ multiplex PCR, and TCRdb holds only the in-frame ones, with some missing. The sample lists more than 80,000 clones; under 97% were seen once. Trimming left V 4 bases short and J 3 bases short, with 10 bases between. This CDR3 has 13 residues. Germline assignment: CDR1 SGHKS and CDR2 YYEKEE (reference sequence). The specimen was T cells isolated from PBMCs. The gene calls are TRBV5-5 and TRBJ1-2, with no clear D. The origin of this receptor is a human donor in good health. CDR3 nucleotides: TGTGCCAGCAGCCACCGGGATGACTATGGCTACACCTTC. Translated: CASSHRDDYGYTF.